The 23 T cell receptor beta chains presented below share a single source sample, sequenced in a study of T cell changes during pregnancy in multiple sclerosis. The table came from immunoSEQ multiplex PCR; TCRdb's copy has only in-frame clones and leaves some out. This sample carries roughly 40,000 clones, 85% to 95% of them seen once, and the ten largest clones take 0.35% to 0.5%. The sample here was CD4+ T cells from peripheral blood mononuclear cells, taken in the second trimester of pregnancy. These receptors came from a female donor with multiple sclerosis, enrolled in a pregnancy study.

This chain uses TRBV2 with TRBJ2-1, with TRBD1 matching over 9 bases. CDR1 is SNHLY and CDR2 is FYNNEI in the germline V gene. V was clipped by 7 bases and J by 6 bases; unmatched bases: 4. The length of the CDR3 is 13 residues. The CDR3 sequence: CASTPDRGNEQFF. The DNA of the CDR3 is TGTGCCAGCACCCCGGACAGGGGCAATGAGCAGTTCTTC.

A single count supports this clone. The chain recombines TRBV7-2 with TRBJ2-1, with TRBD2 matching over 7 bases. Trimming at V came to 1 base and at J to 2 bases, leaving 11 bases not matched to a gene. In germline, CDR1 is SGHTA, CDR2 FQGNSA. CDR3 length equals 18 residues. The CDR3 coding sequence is TGTGCCAGCAGCTTAGACCCCGGGACTAAAGGTCCCTACAATGAGCAGTTCTTC. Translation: CASSLDPGTKGPYNEQFF.

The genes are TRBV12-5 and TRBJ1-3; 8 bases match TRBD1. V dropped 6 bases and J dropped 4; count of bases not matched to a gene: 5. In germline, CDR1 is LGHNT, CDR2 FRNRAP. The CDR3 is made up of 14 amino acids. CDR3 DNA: TGTGCTAGTGGGCGGCAGGGGGCGGGAAACACCATATATTTT. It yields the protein CASGRQGAGNTIYF.

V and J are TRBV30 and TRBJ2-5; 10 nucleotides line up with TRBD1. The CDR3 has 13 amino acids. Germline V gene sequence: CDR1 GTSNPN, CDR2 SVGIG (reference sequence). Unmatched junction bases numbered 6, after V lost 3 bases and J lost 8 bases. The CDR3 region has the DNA TGTGCCTGGAGGACAGGGGGCGGGGGAACCCAGTACTTC. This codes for CAWRTGGGGTQYF.

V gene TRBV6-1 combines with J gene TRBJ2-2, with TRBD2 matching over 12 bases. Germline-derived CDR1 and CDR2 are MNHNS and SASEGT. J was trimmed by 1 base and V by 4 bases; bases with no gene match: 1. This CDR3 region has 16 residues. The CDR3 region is CASSAGLAGNTGELFF. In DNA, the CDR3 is TGTGCCAGCAGTGCGGGACTAGCGGGGAACACCGGGGAGCTGTTTTTT.

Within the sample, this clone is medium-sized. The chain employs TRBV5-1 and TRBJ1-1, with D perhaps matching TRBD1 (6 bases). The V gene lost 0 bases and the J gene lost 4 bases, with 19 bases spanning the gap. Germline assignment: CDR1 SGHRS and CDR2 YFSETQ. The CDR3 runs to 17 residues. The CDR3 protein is CASSLGPGGASATEAFF. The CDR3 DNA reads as TGCGCCAGCAGCTTGGGTCCGGGGGGCGCGTCGGCCACTGAAGCTTTCTTT.

CDR3 sequence (DNA): TGTGCCAGCAGCGTAGCTGAAGAGACCCAGTACTTC. Protein sequence: CASSVAEETQYF. The rearrangement joins TRBV9 to TRBJ2-5; D not certain. Trimming shortened V by 0 bases and J by 3 bases, and 3 bases separated the two germline ends. The germline V gene encodes CDR1 SGDLS and CDR2 YYNGEE. This CDR3 comprises 12 residues.

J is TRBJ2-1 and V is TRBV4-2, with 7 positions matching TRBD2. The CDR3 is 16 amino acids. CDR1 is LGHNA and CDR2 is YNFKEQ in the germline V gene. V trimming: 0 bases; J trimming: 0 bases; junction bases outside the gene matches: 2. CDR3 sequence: CASSQEGGSSYNEQFF. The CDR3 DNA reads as TGTGCCAGCAGCCAAGAGGGCGGGAGCTCCTACAATGAGCAGTTCTTC.

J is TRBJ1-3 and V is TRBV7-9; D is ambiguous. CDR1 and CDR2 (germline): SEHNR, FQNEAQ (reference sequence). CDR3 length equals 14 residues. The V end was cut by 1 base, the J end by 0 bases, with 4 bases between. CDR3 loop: CASSLVGSGNTIYF. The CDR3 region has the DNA TGTGCCAGCAGCTTAGTCGGCTCTGGAAACACCATATATTTT. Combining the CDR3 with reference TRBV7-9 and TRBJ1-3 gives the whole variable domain DTGVSQNPRHKITKRGQNVTFRCDPISEHNRLYWYRQTLGQGPEFLTYFQNEAQLEKSRLLSDRFSAERPKGSFSTLEIQRTEQGDSAMYLCASSLVGSGNTIYFGEGSWLTVV.

The CDR3 DNA is TGTGCCAGCGGCCCCGGGACAGGGATCGCCTACGAGCAGTACTTC. This translates into CASGPGTGIAYEQYF. The J gene is TRBJ2-7, the V gene TRBV6-5; 9 bases match TRBD1. Germline V gene data show CDR1 as MNHEY and CDR2 as SVGAGI. The CDR3 consists of 15 residues. V trimming: 8 bases; J trimming: 2 bases; junction bases outside the gene matches: 10.

The CDR3 DNA reads as TGTGCCAGCAGATCACTGGGTCAAACCGGGTCTCAGGAGCTGTTTTTT. This codes for CASRSLGQTGSQELFF. This chain links TRBV11-2 with TRBJ2-2; D is unresolved. Per the germline V gene, CDR1 is SGHAT and CDR2 is FQNNGV. The V and J ends lost 6 bases and 10 bases respectively, with 24 bases between them. The CDR3 consists of 16 residues.

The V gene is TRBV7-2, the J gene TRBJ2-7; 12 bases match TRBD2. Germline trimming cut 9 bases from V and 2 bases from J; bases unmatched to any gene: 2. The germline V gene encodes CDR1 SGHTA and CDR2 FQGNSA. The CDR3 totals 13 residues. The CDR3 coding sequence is TGTGCCAGTAGACTAGCGGGGGCCTACGAGCAGTACTTC. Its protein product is CASRLAGAYEQYF.

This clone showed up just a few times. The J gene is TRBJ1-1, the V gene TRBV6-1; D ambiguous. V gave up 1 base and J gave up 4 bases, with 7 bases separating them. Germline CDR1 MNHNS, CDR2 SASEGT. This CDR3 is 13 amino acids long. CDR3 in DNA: TGTGCCAGCAGTGAAGGCGGAGTCACTGAAGCTTTCTTT. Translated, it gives CASSEGGVTEAFF.

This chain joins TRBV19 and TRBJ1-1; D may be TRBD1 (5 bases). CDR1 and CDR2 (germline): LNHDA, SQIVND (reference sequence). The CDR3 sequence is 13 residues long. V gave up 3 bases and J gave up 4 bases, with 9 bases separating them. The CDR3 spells CASSIGRGTEAFF. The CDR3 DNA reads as TGTGCCAGTAGTATTGGTAGGGGCACTGAAGCTTTCTTT.

The CDR3 protein is CSVGQGHNSPLHF. The CDR3 bases are TGCAGCGTGGGACAGGGCCATAATTCACCCCTCCACTTT. V gene TRBV29-1 combines with J gene TRBJ1-6; 9 bases match TRBD1. The ends lost 6 bases at V and 5 bases at J; junction bases unmatched: 2. The CDR3 is 13 residues long. Germline V gene data show CDR1 as SQVTM and CDR2 as ANQGSEA.

This CDR3 is CASIHTGGIYEQYF. CDR3 nucleotide sequence: TGTGCCAGCATCCATACAGGGGGAATATACGAGCAGTACTTC. This sequence joins TRBV6-1 and TRBJ2-7, with 8 nucleotides matching TRBD1. J lost 4 bases, V lost 7 bases, and 9 bases had no gene match. Germline V gene sequence: CDR1 MNHNS, CDR2 SASEGT. The CDR3 length is 14 residues.

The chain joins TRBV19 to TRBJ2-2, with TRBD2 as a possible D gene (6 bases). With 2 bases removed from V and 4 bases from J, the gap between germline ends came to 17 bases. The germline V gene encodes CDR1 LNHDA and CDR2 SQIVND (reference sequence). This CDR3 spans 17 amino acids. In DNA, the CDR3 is TGTGCCAGTAGTATATTTGGGGGGTCCACGTTCACCGGGGAGCTGTTTTTT. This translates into CASSIFGGSTFTGELFF.

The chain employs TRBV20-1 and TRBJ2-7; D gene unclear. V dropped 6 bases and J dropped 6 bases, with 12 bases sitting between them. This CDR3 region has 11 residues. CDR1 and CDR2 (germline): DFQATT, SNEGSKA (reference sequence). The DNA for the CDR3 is TGCAGTGCCCCCGGTCGCCCCGAGCAGTACTTC. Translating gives CSAPGRPEQYF.

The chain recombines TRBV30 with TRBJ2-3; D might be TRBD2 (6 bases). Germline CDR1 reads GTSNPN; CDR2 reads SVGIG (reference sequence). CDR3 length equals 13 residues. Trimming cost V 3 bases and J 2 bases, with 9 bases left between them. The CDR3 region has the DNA TGTGCCTGGAGCTCGGGAGTCACAGATACGCAGTATTTT. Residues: CAWSSGVTDTQYF.

CDR3 amino acids: CASSRQVSNTGELFF. The CDR3 DNA sequence: TGTGCCAGCAGCCGACAGGTCTCGAACACCGGGGAGCTGTTTTTT. V usage is TRBV14 and J usage is TRBJ2-2, with D perhaps matching TRBD1 (6 bases). V was clipped by 4 bases and J by 0 bases, with 9 bases between them. CDR1 SGHDN and CDR2 FVKESK come from the germline V gene. This CDR3 has 15 amino acids.

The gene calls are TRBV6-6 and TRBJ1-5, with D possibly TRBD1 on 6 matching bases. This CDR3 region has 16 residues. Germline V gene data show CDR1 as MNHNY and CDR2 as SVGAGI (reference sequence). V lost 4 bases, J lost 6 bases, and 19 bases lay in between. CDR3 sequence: CASSSTPSGEGQPQHF. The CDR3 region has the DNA TGTGCCAGCAGTTCTACGCCGTCAGGGGAAGGTCAGCCCCAGCATTTT.

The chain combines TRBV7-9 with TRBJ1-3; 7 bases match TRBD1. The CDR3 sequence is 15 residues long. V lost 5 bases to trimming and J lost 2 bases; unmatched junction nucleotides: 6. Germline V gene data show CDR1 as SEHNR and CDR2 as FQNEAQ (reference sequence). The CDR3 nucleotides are TGTGCCAGCAGCCTACCGACAGGGACTGGAAACACCATATATTTT. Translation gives CASSLPTGTGNTIYF.

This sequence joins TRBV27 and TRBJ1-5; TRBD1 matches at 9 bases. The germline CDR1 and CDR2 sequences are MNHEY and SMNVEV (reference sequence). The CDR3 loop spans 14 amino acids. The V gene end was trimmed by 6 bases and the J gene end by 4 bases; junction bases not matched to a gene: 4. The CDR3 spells CASRIQGANQPQHF. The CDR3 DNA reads TGTGCCAGCAGGATACAGGGGGCAAATCAGCCCCAGCATTTT.